This record covers a single T cell receptor beta chain. Authors' methods: Cell counts per sample came from amplifying reference gene primers. The assay was immunoSEQ multiplex PCR, and TCRdb's table has in-frame clones only and misses some. Clonal size and the V and J genes are those of that table, whereas D and trimming came from the DNA. The sample lists about 300,000 clones; approximately 89% were seen once. The data were taken from a study of blood T cell repertoires in COVID-19. Study details: Specimens from acute and convalescent COVID-19 originated in the United States, Italy and Spain.

The V gene's germline CDR1 is MGHRA and CDR2 YSYEKL. The CDR3 runs to 14 residues. Trimming removed 5 bases from V and 4 bases from J; junction bases left unmatched: 7. Cohorts were based on clinical histories the participants reported. The sequencing sample was made of PBMCs or T cells enriched from blood (not recorded which). The sequence was obtained from a woman aged 18 to 35 who had recovered from COVID-19. The rearrangement uses TRBV4-1 and TRBJ1-2, with 7 bases matching TRBD1. The CDR3 region has the DNA TGCGCCAGCAGCACCAGGGGGAGTAGCTATGGCTACACCTTC. It encodes CASSTRGSSYGYTF.